Shown below are 24 T cell receptor beta chains from a single sample sequenced in a study of blood T cell repertoires in COVID-19. The assay was immunoSEQ multiplex PCR, and TCRdb's table has in-frame clones only and misses some. Of roughly 180,000 clones listed, about 85% were seen once; the top ten hold roughly 5%. Sequencing was carried out using PBMCs or T cells enriched from blood (not recorded which). All receptors come from a woman in her forties with acute COVID-19.

The CDR3 sequence is CASSHRTPSGKETQYF. DNA of the CDR3: TGTGCCAGCAGCCACCGAACCCCTAGCGGGAAAGAGACCCAGTACTTC. The rearrangement uses TRBV3-1 (or the pseudogene TRBV3-2) and TRBJ2-5, with 9 bases fitting TRBD2. The CDR3 contains 16 residues. V was pared by 3 bases and J by 3 bases, with 8 bases of the junction left unmatched. Germline V gene sequence: CDR1 LGHDT, CDR2 YNNKEL (reference sequence).

Regarding this clone: Other DNA sequences in this specimen translate into the identical CDR3. The V and J genes are TRBV5-1 and TRBJ2-5; a possible D gene is TRBD1 (6 bases). The V and J ends lost 1 base and 5 bases respectively, with 9 bases between them. The CDR3 length is 13 residues. Germline V lookup: CDR1 SGHRS, CDR2 YFSETQ. The CDR3 loop reads CASSLRQGETQYF. CDR3 nucleotides: TGCGCCAGCAGCTTGAGGCAGGGGGAGACCCAGTACTTC.

This chain uses TRBV5-1 with TRBJ2-7; 12 bases are shared with TRBD2. The CDR3 runs 16 residues. From germline, CDR1 is SGHRS and CDR2 YFSETQ. The V and J ends lost 3 bases and 3 bases, in that order; junction bases with no gene match: 7. The CDR3: CASSWGLAGSHYEQYF. The CDR3 DNA reads TGCGCCAGCAGCTGGGGACTAGCGGGTTCTCACTACGAGCAGTACTTC.

This clone was detected a few times. The chain joins TRBV27 to TRBJ2-2; the match to TRBD1 covers 12 bases. There are 17 residues in the CDR3. Trimming at V came to 5 bases and at J to 7 bases, leaving 11 bases not matched to a gene. Germline loops: CDR1 MNHEY, CDR2 SMNVEV (reference sequence). In DNA form, the CDR3 reads TGTGCCAGCAGTCCGAGGGGACAGGGGGCGACGCTCGGGGAGCTGTTTTTT. This translates into CASSPRGQGATLGELFF.

CDR3 loop: CASSQGGQRADTQYF. For the CDR3, the DNA is TGTGCCAGCAGCCAAGGGGGACAGAGGGCAGATACGCAGTATTTT. The genes are TRBV3-1 (or the pseudogene TRBV3-2) and TRBJ2-3; 7 positions match TRBD1. V was clipped by 1 base and J by 4 bases; unmatched bases: 5. This CDR3 is built from 15 residues. From germline, CDR1 is LGHDT and CDR2 YNNKEL (reference sequence).

The genes are TRBV7-9 and TRBJ1-2; unclear D gene. Germline V gene data show CDR1 as SEHNR and CDR2 as FQNEAQ (reference sequence). CDR3 length: 15 residues. Trimming took 5 bases from V and 4 from J, leaving 17 bases between them. Here the CDR3 reads CASSPQGRVTYGYTF. CDR3 in DNA: TGTGCCAGCAGCCCCCAAGGGAGGGTTACCTATGGCTACACCTTC.

The rearrangement links TRBV29-1 to TRBJ1-2; D may be TRBD1 (5 bases). CDR1 is SQVTM, CDR2 ANQGSEA, per germline. The CDR3 contains 12 residues. V was shortened by 4 bases and J by 6 bases, with 12 bases between the two germline ends. The CDR3 DNA reads as TGCAGCGTTGGTCCACGGGGGGATGGCTACACCTTC. It codes for CSVGPRGDGYTF.

This clone was seen once. V usage is TRBV5-6 and J usage is TRBJ2-1, with TRBD2 matching over 7 bases. V was pared by 2 bases and J by 5 bases, with 7 bases of the junction left unmatched. CDR3 length equals 15 residues. The germline V gene encodes CDR1 SGHDT and CDR2 YYEEEE. CDR3 nucleotide sequence: TGTGCCAGCAGCTTCTACATGGGGGGGAACAATGAGCAGTTCTTC. It is translated as CASSFYMGGNNEQFF.

V is TRBV27 and J is TRBJ1-6; D gene unclear. Per the germline V gene, CDR1 is MNHEY and CDR2 is SMNVEV (reference sequence). The CDR3 runs 17 residues. Deletions cut 0 bases from V and 14 bases from J, with 23 bases between. CDR3 nucleotide sequence: TGTGCCAGCAGTTTATCCCCCCCGGGAATGGGGATTCGGACCCTCCACTTT. Protein sequence: CASSLSPPGMGIRTLHF.

The V gene is TRBV30, the J gene TRBJ1-1; D possibly corresponds to TRBD1 (5 bases). The CDR3 spans 12 residues. Germline V gene sequence: CDR1 GTSNPN, CDR2 SVGIG (reference sequence). Trimming pared 8 bases from V and 11 bases from J, leaving 21 bases between. CDR3: CALVGGGGAAFF. CDR3 nucleotides: TGTGCCCTGGTCGGGGGGGGTGGTGCCGCTTTCTTT.

V is TRBV11-2 and J is TRBJ2-2; 7 bases line up with TRBD2. The CDR3 is 15 residues long. CDR1 and CDR2 from the germline V gene are SGHAT and FQNNGV. Trimming at V came to 1 base and at J to 3 bases, leaving 2 bases not matched to a gene. The CDR3 DNA is TGTGCCAGCAGCTTAGCCGGGGGGTACACCGGGGAGCTGTTTTTT. Translating gives CASSLAGGYTGELFF.

The V and J genes are TRBV7-3 and TRBJ2-3; 10 positions match TRBD2. The CDR3 has 18 amino acids. J gave up 4 bases and V 5 bases, and 15 bases lay outside the gene matches. Germline loops: CDR1 SGHTA, CDR2 FQGTGA. The CDR3 region is CASSERPSSGSWADTQYF. The DNA of the CDR3 is TGTGCCAGCAGCGAAAGGCCGTCTAGCGGGAGCTGGGCAGATACGCAGTATTTT.

The chain carries TRBV19 and TRBJ1-6, with 7 bases fitting TRBD1. Germline CDR1 LNHDA, CDR2 SQIVND (reference sequence). Trimming at V came to 5 bases and at J to 7 bases, leaving 5 bases not matched to a gene. The CDR3 is 14 amino acids. CDR3 loop: CASSRGTENSPLHF. Here the CDR3 DNA reads TGTGCCAGTAGTCGGGGGACAGAGAATTCACCCCTCCACTTT.

This rearrangement joins TRBV19 to TRBJ2-3, with a possible D match to TRBD1 (5 bases). This CDR3 has 15 amino acids. Trimming pared 7 bases from V and 2 bases from J, leaving 16 bases between. The V gene's germline CDR1 is LNHDA and CDR2 SQIVND (reference sequence). The CDR3 loop is CASTDTRFSTDTQYF. The CDR3 DNA reads as TGTGCCAGTACGGACACCAGATTCTCCACAGATACGCAGTATTTT.

The rearrangement uses TRBV7-9 and TRBJ2-7, with 7 nucleotides matching TRBD1. Germline CDR1 SEHNR, CDR2 FQNEAQ (reference sequence). The V and J ends lost 3 bases and 1 base, in that order; junction bases with no gene match: 3. CDR3 length: 14 amino acids. CDR3 loop: CASSFRDSSYEQYF. CDR3 coding DNA: TGTGCCAGCAGCTTCCGGGACAGTTCCTACGAGCAGTACTTC.

This chain joins TRBV25-1 and TRBJ2-5, with D perhaps TRBD1 (6 bases). The length of the CDR3 is 13 residues. Germline assignment: CDR1 MGHDK and CDR2 SYGVNS. Between the trimmed V and J ends, which lost 3 bases and 6 bases, there was a span of 11 bases. The CDR3 protein is CASSEGATKTQYF. The CDR3 DNA sequence: TGTGCCAGCAGTGAGGGGGCGACGAAGACCCAGTACTTC.

The genes are TRBV9 and TRBJ2-2, with D possibly being TRBD1 (5 bases). V was clipped by 6 bases and J by 5 bases, with 17 bases between them. The CDR3 consists of 15 residues. Germline V gene data show CDR1 as SGDLS and CDR2 as YYNGEE. As DNA, the CDR3 is TGTGCCAGCACCCAAGGGGCTATAGAGACCGGGGAGCTGTTTTTT. Its translation: CASTQGAIETGELFF.

This clone has a handful of counts. The chain joins TRBV7-8 to TRBJ2-2, with 14 bases fitting TRBD2. Germline V gene lookup returns CDR1 SGHVS and CDR2 FQNEAQ. The CDR3 is 19 residues long. J lost 0 bases, V lost 5 bases, and 8 bases had no gene match. The CDR3 DNA sequence: TGTGCCAGCAGCCGCCGACTAGCGGGAGGGCCCTCGAACACCGGGGAGCTGTTTTTT. Translated, it gives CASSRRLAGGPSNTGELFF.

The CDR3, as DNA: TGTGCCAGCAGTCAAGCGGGGTCTCCTGGAGAAACTGAAGCTTTCTTT. Its protein is CASSQAGSPGETEAFF. V usage is TRBV25-1 and J usage is TRBJ1-1; D call uncertain. The CDR3 length is 16 residues. V lost 5 bases and J lost 5, with 21 bases in between. Germline CDR1 is MGHDK and CDR2 is SYGVNS.

This chain links TRBV6-6 with TRBJ1-2; 8 bases fit TRBD1. V was pared by 2 bases and J by 5 bases, with 4 bases of the junction left unmatched. The CDR3 extends over 14 amino acids. Per the germline V gene, CDR1 is MNHNY and CDR2 is SVGAGI (reference sequence). The CDR3: CASSYGTGSYGYTF. DNA of the CDR3: TGTGCCAGCAGTTACGGGACAGGATCTTATGGCTACACCTTC.

The J gene is TRBJ2-2, the V gene TRBV30; D gene uncertain. The V end was cut by 4 bases, the J end by 8 bases, with 8 bases between. The length of the CDR3 is 11 residues. In germline, CDR1 is GTSNPN, CDR2 SVGIG (reference sequence). The CDR3 bases are TGTGCCTGGATTCTTAATGGGGAGCTGTTTTTT. Translated, it gives CAWILNGELFF.

The chain couples TRBV27 to TRBJ1-3; D is undetermined. The germline V gene has CDR1 MNHEY and CDR2 SMNVEV (reference sequence). V lost 3 bases to trimming and J lost 0 bases, with 6 bases between them. The CDR3 runs 14 residues. The CDR3: CASSLTSSGNTIYF. The CDR3, as DNA: TGTGCCAGCAGTTTGACAAGCTCTGGAAACACCATATATTTT.

The chain joins TRBV2 to TRBJ2-1; no firm D call. This CDR3 is 13 amino acids long. Germline V gives CDR1 SNHLY, CDR2 FYNNEI. Trimming cost V 4 bases and J 6 bases, with 10 bases left between them. The CDR3 coding sequence is TGTGCCAGCAGTGGTGACTTCCTCAATGAGCAGTTCTTC. This codes for CASSGDFLNEQFF.

The J gene is TRBJ1-6, the V gene TRBV5-1; possibly TRBD1 for D (5 bases). CDR3 length: 14 amino acids. Germline CDR1 SGHRS, CDR2 YFSETQ. V was clipped by 3 bases and J by 5 bases, with 9 bases between them. CDR3 amino acids: CASSSDSDNSPLHF. The DNA of the CDR3 is TGCGCCAGCAGCTCTGACAGTGATAATTCACCCCTCCACTTT. Together with reference TRBV5-1 and TRBJ1-6, the CDR3 gives the full variable domain: KAGVTQTPRYLIKTRGQQVTLSCSPISGHRSVSWYQQTPGQGLQFLFEYFSETQRNKGNFPGRFSGRQFSNSRSEMNVSTLELGDSALYLCASSSDSDNSPLHFGNGTRLTVT.